This T cell receptor (beta chain) derives from a study of blood T cells in healthy people across ages. The authors ran a second PCR of about 6 to 12 cycles using a sample-barcoded 5' primer and a J-beta primer mix. In TCRdb, the 5' RACE reads were re-called with MiXCR into one record per CDR3 protein. The sample yields over a million distinct CDR3 sequences, 40% to 50% seen once. The sample providers were healthy Caucasian people from Russia, aged roughly 6 to 95. The V gene's germline CDR1 is DFQATT and CDR2 SNEGSKA (reference sequence). This CDR3 comprises 15 residues. The J gene is TRBJ2-5, the V gene TRBV20-1, with TRBD2 as a possible D gene (5 bases). The last part of the DNA fits TRBJ2-7 better; the J call may be wrong. What was sequenced was blood. The sequence was collected from a woman younger than 35 in good health. CDR3 DNA: TGCAGTGCTAGAGATTCTTGGCCAGCCAGCGGCGAGCAGTACTTC. Protein sequence: CSARDSWPASGEQYF.